This TCR beta chain comes out of a study of T cell repertoires in aging, cancer and after chemotherapy. The germline V and J ends were trimmed by 5 bases and 5 bases, with 13 bases remaining between them. The CDR3 runs to 13 residues. Germline V gene lookup returns CDR1 DFQATT and CDR2 SNEGSKA (reference sequence). TCR beta rearrangements were amplified from peripheral blood genomic DNA. Study outcomes and limitations: No conclusions about immunological memory after chemotherapy can be drawn from the repertoire data.

TRB rearrangements spanning V, D and J were amplified using mixed TRB-A/B primers. Using its own MiXCR run on the multiplex PCR reads, TCRdb lists one record per CDR3 protein. Among around 2,500 distinct CDR3 sequences listed, approximately 25% were seen once. The sample holds a few counts of this clonotype. What it binds is not known. The sequenced sample was blood. This receptor was obtained from a human donor with a solid tumor. The chain is built from TRBV20-1 and TRBJ2-1; maybe TRBD2 (5 bases). CDR3 sequence (DNA): TGCAGTGCTGGTAGACTAAACCACAATGAGCAGTTCTTC. Translating gives CSAGRLNHNEQFF.